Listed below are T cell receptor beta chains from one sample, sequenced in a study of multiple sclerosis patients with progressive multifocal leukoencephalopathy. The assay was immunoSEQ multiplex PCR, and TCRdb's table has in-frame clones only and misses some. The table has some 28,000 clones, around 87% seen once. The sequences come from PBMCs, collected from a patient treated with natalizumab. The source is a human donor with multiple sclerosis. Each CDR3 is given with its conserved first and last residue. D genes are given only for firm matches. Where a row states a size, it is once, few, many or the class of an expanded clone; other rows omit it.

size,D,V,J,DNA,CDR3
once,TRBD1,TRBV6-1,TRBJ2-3,TGTGCCAGCAGTGATACGACAGGGAAACCAGATACGCAGTATTTT,CASSDTTGKPDTQYF
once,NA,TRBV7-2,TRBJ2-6,TGTGCCAGCAGCTTAGGTCCCTTCTCTGGGGCCAACGTCCTGACTTTC,CASSLGPFSGANVLTF
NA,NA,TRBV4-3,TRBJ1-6,TGCGCCAGCAGCCTACGGACGGATTATAATTCACCCCTCCACTTT,CASSLRTDYNSPLHF
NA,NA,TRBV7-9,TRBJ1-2,TGTGCCAGCAGCGCCTACCGCTCGGATGGCTACACCTTC,CASSAYRSDGYTF
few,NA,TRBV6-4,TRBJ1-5,TGTGCCAGCAGTCCAGGGGCCAATCAGCCCCAGCATTTT,CASSPGANQPQHF
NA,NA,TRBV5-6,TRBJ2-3,TGTGCCAGCAGCTGGGGGTCAGATACGCAGTATTTT,CASSWGSDTQYF
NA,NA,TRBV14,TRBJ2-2,TGTGCCAGCAGCCAAGGCACAGGGTGGTCCGGGGAGCTGTTTTTT,CASSQGTGWSGELFF
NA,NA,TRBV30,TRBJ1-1,TGTGCCTGGATTCGGGTCCCCATGAACACTGAAGCTTTCTTT,CAWIRVPMNTEAFF
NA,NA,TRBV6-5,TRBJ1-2,TGTGCCAGCAGTTCTGGACAGACCTATGGCTACACCTTC,CASSSGQTYGYTF
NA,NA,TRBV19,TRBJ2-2,TGTGCCAGTAGTTCTCATGGGGGCACCGGGGAGCTGTTTTTT,CASSSHGGTGELFF
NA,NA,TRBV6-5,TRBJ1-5,TGTGCCAGCAGCTCCGATGGCAATCAGCCCCAGCATTTT,CASSSDGNQPQHF
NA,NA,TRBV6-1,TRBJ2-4,TGTGCCGTTCATCGGGACAAGTTAGCCAAAAACATTCAGTACTTC,CAVHRDKLAKNIQYF
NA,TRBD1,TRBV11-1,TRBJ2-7,TGTGCCAGCAGCACTCGGGACAGTTCCTACGAGCAGTACTTC,CASSTRDSSYEQYF
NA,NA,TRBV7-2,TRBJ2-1,TGTGCCAGCAGCTTAAGGGGGGTTAGCTCCTACAATGAGCAGTTCTTC,CASSLRGVSSYNEQFF
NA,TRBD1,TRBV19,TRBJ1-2,TGTGCCAGTAGTAGAGACAGGGAGCTAGGCGGCTACACCTTC,CASSRDRELGGYTF
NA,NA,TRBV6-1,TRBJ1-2,TGTGCCAGCAGCCCAAGAGGGCAGCCCGGCTACACCTTC,CASSPRGQPGYTF
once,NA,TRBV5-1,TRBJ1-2,TGCGCCAGCAGCCTCACAGGGTGGATTGGCTACACCTTC,CASSLTGWIGYTF
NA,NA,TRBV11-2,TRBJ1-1,TGTGCCAGCAGCTGGGCGAAGACAGGGAACACTGAAGCTTTCTTT,CASSWAKTGNTEAFF
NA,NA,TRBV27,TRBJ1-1,TGTGCCAGCAGTCTTCCCCGGCGGAACACTGAAGCTTTCTTT,CASSLPRRNTEAFF
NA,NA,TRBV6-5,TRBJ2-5,TGTGCCAGCAGTTCATCAGAGACCCAGTACTTC,CASSSSETQYF
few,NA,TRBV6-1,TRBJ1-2,TGTGCCAGCAGCACCCAGGGCGGTAGTAATGGCTACACCTTC,CASSTQGGSNGYTF
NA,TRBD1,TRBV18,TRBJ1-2,TGTGCCAGCTCAGATGACAGGGCATATGGCTACACCTTC,CASSDDRAYGYTF
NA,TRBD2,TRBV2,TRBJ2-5,TGTGCCAGCAGTGATAGGCTAGCGGGGGGAGAGACCCAGTACTTC,CASSDRLAGGETQYF
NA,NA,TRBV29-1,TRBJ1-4,TGCAGCGTTGAACAGGGCTTTAATGAAAAACTGTTTTTT,CSVEQGFNEKLFF
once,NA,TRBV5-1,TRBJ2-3,TGCGCCAGCAGCTCGGGTTCGGGGGTAACAGATACGCAGTATTTT,CASSSGSGVTDTQYF
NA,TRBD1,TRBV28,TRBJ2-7,TGTGCCAGCTCCCCTATTGACAGGGATGTGGGGAAGCAGTACTTC,CASSPIDRDVGKQYF
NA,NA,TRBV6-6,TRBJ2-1,TGTGCCAGCAGCCACGGTCGGGGGCGGAATGAGCAGTTCTTC,CASSHGRGRNEQFF
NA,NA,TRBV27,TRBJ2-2,TGTGCCAGCAGTTTGGGGCCGGGCACCGGGGAGCTGTTTTTT,CASSLGPGTGELFF
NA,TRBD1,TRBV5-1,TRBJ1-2,TGCGCCAGCAGCCGAGGACAGGGGACCGCCTATGGCTACACCTTC,CASSRGQGTAYGYTF
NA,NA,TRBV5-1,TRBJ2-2,TGCGCCAGCAGCAGGGTTGGCTCCGGACCCACCGGGGAGCTGTTTTTT,CASSRVGSGPTGELFF
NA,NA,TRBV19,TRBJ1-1,TGTGCCAGTAGTATAGTTGGGCAGTCTGAAGCTTTCTTT,CASSIVGQSEAFF
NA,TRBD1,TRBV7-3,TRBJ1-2,TGTGCCAGCAGCTCGGGACAGAAAAATGGCTACACCTTC,CASSSGQKNGYTF
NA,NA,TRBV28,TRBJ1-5,TGTGCCAGCGGCACAGGGTCTCAGCCCCAGCATTTT,CASGTGSQPQHF
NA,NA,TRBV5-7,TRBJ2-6,TGTGCCAGCAGCTTTAATTTCCGCCCCTCTGGGGCCAACGTCCTGACTTTC,CASSFNFRPSGANVLTF
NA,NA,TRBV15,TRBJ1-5,TGTGCCACCAGCAGATCGGGACCGAGCAATCAGCCCCAGCATTTT,CATSRSGPSNQPQHF
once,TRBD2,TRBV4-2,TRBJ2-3,TGTGCCAGCAGCGCCAGAGGAGCGGGGGGTGCAGATACGCAGTATTTT,CASSARGAGGADTQYF
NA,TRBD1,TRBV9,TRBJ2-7,TGTGCCAGCACCAAGGGGACAGGCGACAGCTACGAGCAGTACTTC,CASTKGTGDSYEQYF
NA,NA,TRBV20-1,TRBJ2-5,TGCAGTGCTAGAAGGGAGACCCAGTACTTC,CSARRETQYF
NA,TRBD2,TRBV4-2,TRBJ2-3,TGTGCCAGCAGCCCTTGGACTAGCGGGGGGTTGGATACGCAGTATTTT,CASSPWTSGGLDTQYF
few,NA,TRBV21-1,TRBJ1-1,TGTGCCAGTTCTTCCGGGCCTACGGGAGCTTTCTTT,CASSSGPTGAFF
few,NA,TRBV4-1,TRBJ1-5,TGCGCCAGCAGCCAAGATGAGAATCAGCCCCAGCATTTT,CASSQDENQPQHF
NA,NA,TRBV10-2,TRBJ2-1,TGCGCCAGCAGTGATCTCTATGAGCAGTTCTTC,CASSDLYEQFF
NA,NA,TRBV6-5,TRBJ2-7,TGTGCCAGCAGTTACGGTGCGGGGCCCTACGAGCAGTACTTC,CASSYGAGPYEQYF
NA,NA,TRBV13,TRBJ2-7,TGTGCCAGCAGTCCGATGGCCCGGGGCGGGACCTACGAGCAGTACTTC,CASSPMARGGTYEQYF
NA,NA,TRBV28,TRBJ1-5,TGTGCCACCGGACAGCCCGCACGACCCCAGCATTTT,CATGQPARPQHF
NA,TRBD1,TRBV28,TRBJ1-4,TGTGCCAGCAGTTTACTCCGGGACAGGAATGAAAAACTGTTTTTT,CASSLLRDRNEKLFF
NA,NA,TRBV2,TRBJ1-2,TGTGCCAGCAGTAGGGGCAGGGGCTACACCTTC,CASSRGRGYTF